This T cell receptor beta chain was captured in a study of blood T cell repertoires in COVID-19. Across the whole study: Some COVID-19 samples were acute and others convalescent; all came from the United States, Italy and Spain. Sources were T cells, B-cell-depleted T cells, or PBMCs; the material itself was cDNA or gDNA.

Original processing notes: By means of reference gene primer amplification, nucleated cell counts were estimated. Only in-frame clones appear in the TCRdb table, and some are missing; sequencing was by immunoSEQ multiplex PCR. V, J and clone size reflect that table, while D and trimming were determined from the DNA. The sample has about 98,000 clones, roughly nine tenths seen once. The CDR3 is 11 residues long. The germline V and J ends were trimmed by 5 bases and 4 bases, with 5 bases remaining between them. Germline lookup yields CDR1 SGHNT and CDR2 YENEEA. Patients in Seattle were enrolled during active infection, then followed longitudinally.

The TCR originated in a woman aged 50 to 60 with COVID-19, enrolled during active disease. Sequenced material: peripheral blood. The rearrangement uses TRBV11-3 and TRBJ2-5, with D unresolved. The CDR3 reads CASSILETQYF. Written as DNA, the CDR3 is TGTGCCAGCAGCATATTAGAGACCCAGTACTTC.